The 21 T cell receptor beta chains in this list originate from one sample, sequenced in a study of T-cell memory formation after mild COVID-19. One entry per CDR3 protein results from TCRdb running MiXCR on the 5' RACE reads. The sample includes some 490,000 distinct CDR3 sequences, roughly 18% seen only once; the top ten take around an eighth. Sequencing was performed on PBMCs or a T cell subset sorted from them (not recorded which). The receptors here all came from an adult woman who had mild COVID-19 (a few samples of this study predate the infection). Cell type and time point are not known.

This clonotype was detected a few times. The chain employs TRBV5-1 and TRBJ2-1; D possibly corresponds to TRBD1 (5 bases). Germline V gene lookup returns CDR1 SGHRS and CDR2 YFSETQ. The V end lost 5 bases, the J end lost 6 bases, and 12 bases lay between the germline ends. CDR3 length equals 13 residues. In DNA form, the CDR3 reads TGCGCCAGCAGGGAAGGGGCTCGCAATGAGCAGTTCTTC. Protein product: CASREGARNEQFF.

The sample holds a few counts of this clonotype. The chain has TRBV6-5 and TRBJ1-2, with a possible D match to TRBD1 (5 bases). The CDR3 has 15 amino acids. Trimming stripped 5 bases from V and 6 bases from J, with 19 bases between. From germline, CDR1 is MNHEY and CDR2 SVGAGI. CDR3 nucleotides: TGTGCCAGCAGTCTCGACATGGGGGGGAGGAATGGCTACACCTTC. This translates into CASSLDMGGRNGYTF.

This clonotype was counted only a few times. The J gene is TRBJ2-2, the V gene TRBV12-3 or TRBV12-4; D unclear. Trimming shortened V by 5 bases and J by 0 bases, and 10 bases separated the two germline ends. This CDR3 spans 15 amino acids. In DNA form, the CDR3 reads TGTGCCAGCAGTCGACGGAGCACGAACACCGGGGAGCTGTTTTTT. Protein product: CASSRRSTNTGELFF.

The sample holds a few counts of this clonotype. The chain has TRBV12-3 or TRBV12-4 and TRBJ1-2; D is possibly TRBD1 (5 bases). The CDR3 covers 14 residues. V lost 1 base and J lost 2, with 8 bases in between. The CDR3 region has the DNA TGTGCCAGCAGTTTAGGACAGAACAACTATGGCTACACCTTC. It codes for CASSLGQNNYGYTF.

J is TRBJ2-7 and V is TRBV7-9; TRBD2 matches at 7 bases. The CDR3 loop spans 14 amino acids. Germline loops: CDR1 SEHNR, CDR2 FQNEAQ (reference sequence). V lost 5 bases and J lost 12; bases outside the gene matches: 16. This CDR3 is CASSLEPITSERYF. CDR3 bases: TGTGCCAGCAGCCTCGAGCCCATCACTAGCGAGAGGTACTTC.

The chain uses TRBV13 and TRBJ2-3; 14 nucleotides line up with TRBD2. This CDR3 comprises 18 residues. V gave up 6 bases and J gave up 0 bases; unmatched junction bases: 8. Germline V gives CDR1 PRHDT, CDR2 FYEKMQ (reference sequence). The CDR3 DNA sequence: TGTGCCAGCAGTACCCGACTAGCGGGGGGGCTGAGCACAGATACGCAGTATTTT. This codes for CASSTRLAGGLSTDTQYF.

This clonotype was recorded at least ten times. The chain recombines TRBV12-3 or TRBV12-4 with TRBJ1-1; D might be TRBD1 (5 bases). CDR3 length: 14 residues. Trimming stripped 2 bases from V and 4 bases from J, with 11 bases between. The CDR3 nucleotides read TGTGCCAGCAGTTTACGGCAGGGCGGCACTGAAGCTTTCTTT. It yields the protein CASSLRQGGTEAFF.

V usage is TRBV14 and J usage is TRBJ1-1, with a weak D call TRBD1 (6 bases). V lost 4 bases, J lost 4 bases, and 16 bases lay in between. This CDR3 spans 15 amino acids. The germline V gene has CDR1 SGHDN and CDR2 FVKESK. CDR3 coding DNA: TGTGCCAGCAGCCCACAGGGTACCTTCGGCACTGAAGCTTTCTTT. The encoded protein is CASSPQGTFGTEAFF.

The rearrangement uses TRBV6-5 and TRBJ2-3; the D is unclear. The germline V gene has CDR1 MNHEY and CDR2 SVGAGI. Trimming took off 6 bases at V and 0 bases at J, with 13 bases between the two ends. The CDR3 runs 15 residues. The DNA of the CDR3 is TGTGCCAGCAGGAGACAAACGACTAGCACAGATACGCAGTATTTT. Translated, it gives CASRRQTTSTDTQYF.

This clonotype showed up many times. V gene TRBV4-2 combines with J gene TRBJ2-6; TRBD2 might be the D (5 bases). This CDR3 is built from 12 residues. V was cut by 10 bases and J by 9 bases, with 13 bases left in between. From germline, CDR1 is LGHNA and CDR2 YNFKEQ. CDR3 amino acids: CATESGYNVLTF. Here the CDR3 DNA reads TGTGCCACGGAGAGCGGTTACAACGTCCTGACTTTC.

The CDR3 DNA sequence: TGTGCCAGCAGCCAACCTTTGACAGGGAATGAGCAGTTCTTC. As protein: CASSQPLTGNEQFF. The rearrangement links TRBV7-6 to TRBJ2-1, with 7 bases lining up with TRBD1. The CDR3 contains 14 residues. CDR1 and CDR2 (germline): SGHVS, FNYEAQ. Losses at the gene ends were 5 bases for V and 7 bases for J; bases not matched to a gene: 8.

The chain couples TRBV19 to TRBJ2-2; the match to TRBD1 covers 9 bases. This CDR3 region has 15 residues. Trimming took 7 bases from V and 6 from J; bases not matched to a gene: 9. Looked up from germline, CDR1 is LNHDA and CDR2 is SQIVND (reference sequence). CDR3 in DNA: TGTGCCAGTATGGACAGGGGATCTGCGGCCGGGGAGCTGTTTTTT. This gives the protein CASMDRGSAAGELFF.

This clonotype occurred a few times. DNA for the CDR3: TGTGCCAGCATAAGGCTAGCTGGGGTTTTCTACATTCAGTACTTC. This translates into CASIRLAGVFYIQYF. This chain joins TRBV6-5 and TRBJ2-4; D might be TRBD2 (5 bases). CDR3 length: 15 amino acids. The ends were cut back, 7 bases at V and 8 bases at J, with 21 bases in the middle. Germline V gene data show CDR1 as MNHEY and CDR2 as SVGAGI.

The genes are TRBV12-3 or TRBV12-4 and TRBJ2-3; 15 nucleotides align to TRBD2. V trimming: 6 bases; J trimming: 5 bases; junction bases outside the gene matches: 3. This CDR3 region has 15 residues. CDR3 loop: CASRVGLAGGDTQYF. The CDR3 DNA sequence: TGTGCCAGCAGGGTGGGACTAGCGGGGGGAGATACGCAGTATTTT.

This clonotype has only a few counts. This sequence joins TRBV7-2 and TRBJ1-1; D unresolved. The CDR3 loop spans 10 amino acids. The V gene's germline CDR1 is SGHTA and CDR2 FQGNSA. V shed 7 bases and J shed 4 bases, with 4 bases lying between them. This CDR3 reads CASISTEAFF. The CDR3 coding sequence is TGTGCCAGCATCTCCACTGAAGCTTTCTTT.

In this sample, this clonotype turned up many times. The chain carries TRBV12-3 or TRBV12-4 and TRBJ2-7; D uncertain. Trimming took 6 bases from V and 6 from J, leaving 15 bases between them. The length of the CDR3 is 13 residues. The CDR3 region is CASSPGSPREQYF. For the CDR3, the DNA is TGTGCCAGCAGCCCAGGTAGCCCGCGCGAGCAGTACTTC.

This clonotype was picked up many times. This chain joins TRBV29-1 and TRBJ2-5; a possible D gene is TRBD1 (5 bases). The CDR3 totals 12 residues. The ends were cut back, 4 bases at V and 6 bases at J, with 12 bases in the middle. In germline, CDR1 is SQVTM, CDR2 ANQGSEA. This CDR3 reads CSVGQSWQTQYF. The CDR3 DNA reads TGCAGCGTTGGACAGAGTTGGCAGACCCAGTACTTC.

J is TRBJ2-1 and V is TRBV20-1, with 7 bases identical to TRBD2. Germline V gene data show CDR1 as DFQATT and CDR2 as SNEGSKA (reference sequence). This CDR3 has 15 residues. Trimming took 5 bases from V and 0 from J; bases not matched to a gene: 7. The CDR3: CSAGARGSSYNEQFF. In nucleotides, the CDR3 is TGCAGTGCTGGGGCCCGCGGGAGCTCCTACAATGAGCAGTTCTTC.

The CDR3 is CASSYSSGGGLVTQYF. Here the CDR3 DNA reads TGCGCCAGCAGCTACTCTAGCGGTGGAGGGCTCGTTACGCAGTATTTT. The V and J genes are TRBV4-3 and TRBJ2-3, with TRBD2 identical over 7 bases. The CDR3 is 16 residues long. The ends lost 5 bases at V and 8 bases at J; junction bases unmatched: 16. Per germline, CDR1 LGHNA and CDR2 YSLEER.

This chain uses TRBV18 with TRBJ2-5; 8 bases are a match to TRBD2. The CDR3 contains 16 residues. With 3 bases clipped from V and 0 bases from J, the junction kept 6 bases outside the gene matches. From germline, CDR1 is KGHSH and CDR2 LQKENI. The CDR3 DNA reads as TGTGCCAGCTCACCCAAAGCGGGGGCGTACCAAGAGACCCAGTACTTC. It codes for CASSPKAGAYQETQYF.

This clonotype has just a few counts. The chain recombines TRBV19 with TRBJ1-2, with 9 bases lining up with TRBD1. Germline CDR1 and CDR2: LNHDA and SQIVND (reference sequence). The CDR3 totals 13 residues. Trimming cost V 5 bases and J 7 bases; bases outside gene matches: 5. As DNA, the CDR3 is TGTGCCAGTAGTGCAGACAGGGGGTTTGGCTACACCTTC. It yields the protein CASSADRGFGYTF.